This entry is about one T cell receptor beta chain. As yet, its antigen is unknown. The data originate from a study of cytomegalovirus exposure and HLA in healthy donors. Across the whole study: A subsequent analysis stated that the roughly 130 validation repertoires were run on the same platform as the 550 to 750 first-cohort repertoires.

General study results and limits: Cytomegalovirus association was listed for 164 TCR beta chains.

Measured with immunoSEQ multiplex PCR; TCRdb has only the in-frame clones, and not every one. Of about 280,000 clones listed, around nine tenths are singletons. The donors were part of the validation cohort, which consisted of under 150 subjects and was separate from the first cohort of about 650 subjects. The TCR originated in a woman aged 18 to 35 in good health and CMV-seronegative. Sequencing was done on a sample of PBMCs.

For the CDR3, the DNA is TGTGCCAGCAGTGAAGTCCTAGCGGGAGGTGGCGAGCAGTACTTC. The encoded protein is CASSEVLAGGGEQYF. The rearrangement links TRBV6-1 to TRBJ2-7, with TRBD2 matching 11 bases. J was trimmed by 6 bases and V by 1 base; bases with no gene match: 5. Looked up from germline, CDR1 is MNHNS and CDR2 is SASEGT. This CDR3 is 15 amino acids long.